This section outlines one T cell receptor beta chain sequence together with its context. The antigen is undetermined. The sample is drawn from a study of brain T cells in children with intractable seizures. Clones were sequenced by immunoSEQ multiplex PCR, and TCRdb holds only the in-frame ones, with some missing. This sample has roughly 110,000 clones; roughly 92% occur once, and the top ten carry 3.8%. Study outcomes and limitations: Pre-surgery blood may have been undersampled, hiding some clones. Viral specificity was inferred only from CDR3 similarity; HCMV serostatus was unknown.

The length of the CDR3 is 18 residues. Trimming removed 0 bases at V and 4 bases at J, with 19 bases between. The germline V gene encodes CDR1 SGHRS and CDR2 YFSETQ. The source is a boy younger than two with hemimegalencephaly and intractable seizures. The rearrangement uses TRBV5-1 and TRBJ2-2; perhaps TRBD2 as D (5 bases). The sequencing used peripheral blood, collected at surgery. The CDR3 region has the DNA TGCGCCAGCAGCTTGGATGTTTTGGGAGTAGGTGGCACCGGGGAGCTGTTTTTT. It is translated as CASSLDVLGVGGTGELFF.